This record covers a single TCR beta chain. This sample was taken from a study of T cell responses to AZD1222 COVID-19 vaccine. Only in-frame clones appear in the TCRdb table, and some are missing; sequencing was by immunoSEQ multiplex PCR. The data hold 120,000 to 150,000 clones, with 85% to 95% observed a single time. This receptor was obtained from an adult in good health. This sample comprised peripheral blood, obtained on day 0 of AZD1222 vaccination.

The CDR3 sequence: CASSLATGWDYGYTF. DNA of the CDR3: TGTGCCAGCAGCTTAGCTACAGGGTGGGACTATGGCTACACCTTC. The V gene is TRBV5-4, the J gene TRBJ1-2; D perhaps matches TRBD1 (6 bases). CDR1 SGHNT and CDR2 YYREEE come from the germline V gene (reference sequence). Trimming shortened V by 2 bases and J by 3 bases, and 14 bases separated the two germline ends. The CDR3 has 15 residues.